This TCR beta chain is drawn from a study of blood T cells in healthy people across ages. With each sample, at least 5 micrograms of total RNA were extracted. The second PCR ran about 6 to 12 cycles with a sample-barcoded 5' primer and J-beta primers. MiXCR was run by TCRdb on the 5' RACE reads, yielding one entry per CDR3 protein. The sample comprises around 600,000 distinct CDR3 sequences, around 50% of which are singletons, and about 26% rests with the top ten. The CDR3 covers 15 residues. The V and J ends lost 3 bases and 7 bases, in that order; junction bases with no gene match: 8. The V gene's germline CDR1 is MNHNY and CDR2 SVGAGI (reference sequence).

The chain joins TRBV6-6 to TRBJ1-2, with 10 bases identical to TRBD1. The sequence derives from a man older than 75 in good health. Material for sequencing was blood. CDR3 amino acids: CASSYPPGQGSGYTF. The CDR3, as DNA: TGTGCCAGCAGTTATCCCCCGGGACAGGGGTCTGGCTACACCTTC.